This T cell receptor beta chain is drawn from a study of control samples from healthy donors and cancer patients. This clone was observed once. This table comes from immunoSEQ multiplex PCR, and its TCRdb copy is limited to in-frame clones, with some not included. The profile covers 120,000 or so clones, with around nine tenths appearing a single time and around 8.7% taken by the ten largest. Input material: blood. The clonotype was recovered from a middle-aged man in good health.

The CDR3: CASSVTSGLSSYEQYF. The CDR3 DNA sequence: TGTGCCAGCAGCGTGACTAGCGGATTAAGCTCCTACGAGCAGTACTTC. This chain uses TRBV7-2 with TRBJ2-7; 9 positions match TRBD2. The V gene end was trimmed by 5 bases and the J gene end by 0 bases; junction bases not matched to a gene: 8. Germline CDR1 SGHTA, CDR2 FQGNSA. The CDR3 loop spans 16 amino acids.